Below, 8 T cell receptor beta chains from the same sample are listed, as sequenced in a study of T-cell reconstitution after alpha-beta-depleted transplantation in children (dated by TCRdb to 2016 to 2017). Libraries were made using PCR. These reads were obtained on an Illumina HiSeq 2500. TCR libraries were prepared with molecular barcoding, using unique molecular identifiers to normalize TCRbeta repertoire quantification. The public reads were run again by TCRdb, first through fastp at Q25 and then through MiXCR, and only productive beta chains were kept. Rows are combined by CDR3 protein, so each entry shows the most common genes and DNA. In all, the sample holds fewer than 200,000 distinct CDR3 sequences, and about 6.4% of those were seen once. The ten biggest clones cover 3% to 3.5% of the sample. This specimen was PBMCs from the stem cell graft donor, taken from the stem cell graft. The receptors stem from a human donor who donated a stem cell graft to a child with Wiskott-Aldrich syndrome.

This clonotype was recorded many times. The chain couples TRBV6-5 to TRBJ2-7, with D unresolved. With 0 bases removed from V and 2 bases from J, the gap between germline ends came to 20 bases. Germline values: CDR1 MNHEY, CDR2 SVGAGI. The CDR3 sequence is 18 residues long. The CDR3 loop reads CASSYSRWVKSSAYEQYF. The CDR3, as DNA: TGTGCCAGCAGTTACTCGCGCTGGGTGAAATCTTCGGCCTACGAGCAGTACTTC.

This clonotype was seen repeatedly, ten times or more. The chain couples TRBV10-3 to TRBJ2-2, with D maybe TRBD1 (6 bases). The V and J ends lost 4 bases and 6 bases respectively, with 24 bases between them. CDR3 size: 18 residues. Germline-derived CDR1 and CDR2 are ENHRY and SYGVKD. CDR3: CAISGIFGGQVWPGELFF. As DNA, the CDR3 is TGTGCCATCAGTGGGATCTTTGGGGGACAAGTTTGGCCCGGGGAGCTGTTTTTT.

This clonotype was recorded a few times. The chain couples TRBV7-9 to TRBJ2-1, with D perhaps TRBD1 or TRBD2 (5 bases each). This CDR3 has 16 residues. The germline CDR1 and CDR2 sequences are SEHNR and FQNEAQ (reference sequence). V was cut by 6 bases and J by 0 bases, with 15 bases left in between. The CDR3 spells CASRPTGTSSYNEQFF. The CDR3 DNA sequence: TGTGCCAGCAGACCCACGGGGACGAGCTCCTACAATGAGCAGTTCTTC.

Many counts were recorded for this clonotype. The chain combines TRBV20-1 with TRBJ1-1; D is uncertain. Germline CDR1 DFQATT, CDR2 SNEGSKA (reference sequence). V was clipped by 7 bases and J by 1 base, with 13 bases between them. CDR3 length: 13 residues. The CDR3 sequence: CSVSDRQNTEAFF. CDR3 bases: TGCAGTGTTAGTGATCGACAGAACACTGAAGCTTTCTTT.

About this clonotype itself: A much larger clone lies a single base off, so this may be a read error. CDR3 nucleotide sequence: TGTGCCAGCAGTACACTCGGACAGGGGGCGGGGTACACCTGGGAGCTGTTTTTT. Its protein is CASSTLGQGAGYTWELFF. This chain connects TRBV6-5 to TRBJ2-2, with TRBD1 identical over 11 bases. The CDR3 runs to 18 residues. In germline, CDR1 is MNHEY, CDR2 SVGAGI.

This clonotype has at least ten counts. The V gene is TRBV5-5, the J gene TRBJ1-1; possibly TRBD1 for D (5 bases). V dropped 1 base and J dropped 0 bases, with 7 bases sitting between them. The CDR3 is 14 amino acids. Looked up from germline, CDR1 is SGHKS and CDR2 is YYEKEE (reference sequence). CDR3 in DNA: TGTGCCAGCAGCTTGCTGGGGGTGAACACTGAAGCTTTCTTT. It translates to CASSLLGVNTEAFF. Full variable domain (rest looked up from reference TRBV5-5 and TRBJ1-1): DAGVTQSPTHLIKTRGQQVTLRCSPISGHKSVSWYQQVLGQGPQFIFQYYEKEERGRGNFPDRFSARQFPNYSSELNVNALLLGDSALYLCASSLLGVNTEAFFGQGTRLTVV.

In this sample, this clonotype turned up many times. The gene calls are TRBV20-1 and TRBJ2-7, with 9 bases matching TRBD2. The CDR3 contains 14 residues. The J segment lost 3 bases and the V segment lost 5 bases, leaving 8 bases of the junction unmatched. Germline CDR1 reads DFQATT; CDR2 reads SNEGSKA (reference sequence). The CDR3 DNA reads TGCAGTGCTGGTTGGAGCGGGAGGATCTACGAGCAGTACTTC. This codes for CSAGWSGRIYEQYF.

This chain uses TRBV20-1 with TRBJ2-5; perhaps D is TRBD1 or TRBD2 (5 bases each). V was trimmed by 3 bases and J by 4 bases, leaving 12 bases between them. Germline V gene sequence: CDR1 DFQATT, CDR2 SNEGSKA (reference sequence). The CDR3 totals 13 residues. The CDR3 sequence is CSARVRGRETQYF. CDR3 nucleotides: TGCAGTGCTAGGGTGAGGGGTCGAGAGACCCAGTACTTC.